The rows below give T cell receptor beta chains drawn from one sample of a study of beta chain features in type 1 diabetes. Clones were read by immunoSEQ multiplex PCR, and TCRdb kept only the in-frame ones, dropping some. Found here are about 650,000 clones, roughly 12% of them singletons; the top ten hold around 0.12%. The sequenced material came from naive CD4+ T cells from blood. The receptors stem from a man aged 25-40 years with type 1 diabetes. Both conserved end residues are part of each CDR3.

v_gene | CDR3aa
TRBV9 | CASSVLGLRGTDTQYF
TRBV18 | CASSPLRANYGYTF
TRBV6-6 | CASTRTGPSYEQYF
TRBV6-5 | CASTSRESSYNEQFF
TRBV5-1 | CASSPGTGDLGTEAFF
TRBV10-3 | CAISGTSGVRETQYF
TRBV27 | CASSSTGGLSSYEQYF
TRBV7-9 | CASSNEGSYGYTF
TRBV10-3 | CAISDKEDYGYTF
TRBV7-2 | CASSVGTGAQDTQYF
TRBV6-5 | CASSYGNEQFF
TRBV7-6 | CASNGLGGTYNEQFF
TRBV7-8 | CASSLGQNSGANVLTF
TRBV6-5 | CASSYSSLAPTYEQYF
TRBV5-1 | CASSSQGQGAGNTIYF
TRBV18 | CASSPRKGSTDTQYF
TRBV7-2 | CASSPRTGLYTF
TRBV19 | CASSFTGAGTEAFF
TRBV14 | CASSQEGRGWSPLHF
TRBV19 | CASSTQSTDTQYF
TRBV2 | CASRRQKGYTF
TRBV7-2 | CASSLDGRTYEQYF
TRBV6-6 | CASSYGKETQYF
TRBV10-3 | CAISESTQGHEQYF
TRBV6-6 | CASSYNVGLGTEAFF
TRBV18 | CASSPESEYGYTF
TRBV7-6 | CASSGLAGVTDTQYF
TRBV28 | CASRSPHNEKLFF
TRBV2 | CASNLGGGTEAFF
TRBV9 | CASSSRTGLQETQYF
TRBV18 | CASSPPGTGDYGYTF